This TCR beta chain was observed in a study of blood T cell repertoires in COVID-19. Whole-study context: T cells, B-cell-depleted T cells, or PBMCs provided the cDNA or gDNA that served as material.

Patients from Seattle were sampled longitudinally, starting during active infection. The repertoire was sequenced with immunoSEQ multiplex PCR; TCRdb's copy has only in-frame clones and lacks some. The sample lists roughly 220,000 clones, 80% to 90% occurring once. The receptor was derived from a woman older than 75 with COVID-19, enrolled during active disease. The sample taken for sequencing was peripheral blood.

The CDR3 DNA is TGTGCCAGCAAAAAAGACAGGGTGGAGACCTATGGCTACACCTTC. Translating gives CASKKDRVETYGYTF. V gene TRBV6-5 combines with J gene TRBJ1-2; TRBD1 matches at 7 bases. The CDR3 contains 15 residues. V was clipped by 7 bases and J by 4 bases; unmatched bases: 12. Germline CDR1 and CDR2: MNHEY and SVGAGI.